This is a list of T cell receptor beta chains from one sample in a study of monozygotic twins with inflammatory bowel disease. TCRdb reprocessed the 5' RACE reads and stores each CDR3 protein as one record, lacking DNA. This repertoire includes 350,000 to 400,000 distinct CDR3 sequences. The sequencing input was blood. All receptors come from a human donor with ulcerative colitis or Crohn's disease, or a healthy co-twin of an affected twin (not recorded which). CDR3s include the opening cysteine and the closing phenylalanine or tryptophan. The order of the fields is CDR3 length, V gene, J gene, CDR3 protein.

length: 15; V: TRBV7-9; J: TRBJ1-2; CDR3: CASSSSKLWDYGYTF
length: 14; V: TRBV5-1; J: TRBJ2-5; CDR3: CASRGTGGMETQYF
length: 15; V: TRBV4-1; J: TRBJ1-5; CDR3: CASTYGVGGNQPQHF
length: 16; V: TRBV10-3; J: TRBJ2-3; CDR3: CAISEFGGTSTDTQYF
length: 11; V: TRBV2; J: TRBJ2-2; CDR3: CASSEFGELFF
length: 13; V: TRBV5-1; J: TRBJ2-5; CDR3: CASGTWSGETQYF
length: 16; V: TRBV28; J: TRBJ1-2; CDR3: CATPDRNIGANYGYTF
length: 14; V: TRBV6-2/TRBV6-3; J: TRBJ2-7; CDR3: CASSPPRIPYEQYF
length: 12; V: TRBV24-1; J: TRBJ2-3; CDR3: CATGTSTDTQYF
length: 16; V: TRBV18; J: TRBJ2-2; CDR3: CASSLYGTENTGELFF
length: 14; V: TRBV20-1; J: TRBJ1-4; CDR3: CSATVGGRNEKLFF
length: 17; V: TRBV2; J: TRBJ2-2; CDR3: CASSVAVGARVTGELFF
length: 13; V: TRBV4-1; J: TRBJ2-1; CDR3: CASSPSYGNEQFF
length: 16; V: TRBV7-2; J: TRBJ1-2; CDR3: CASSTGLTGPNYGYTF
length: 12; V: TRBV29-1; J: TRBJ1-5; CDR3: CSGGGIGQPQHF
length: 15; V: TRBV7-9; J: TRBJ2-3; CDR3: CASSSRTGTTDTQYF
length: 16; V: TRBV7-8; J: TRBJ1-1; CDR3: CASSLVSAGRDTEAFF
length: 17; V: TRBV6-2/TRBV6-3; J: TRBJ2-1; CDR3: CASSSLLTSGVNHEQFF
length: 14; V: TRBV14; J: TRBJ2-5; CDR3: CASSEGTAEETQYF
length: 15; V: TRBV6-5; J: TRBJ1-1; CDR3: CASSYSTGARAEAFF
length: 16; V: TRBV19; J: TRBJ1-1; CDR3: CASISRGRIKNTEAFF
length: 16; V: TRBV5-1; J: TRBJ1-1; CDR3: CASSLDGGGVNTEAFF
length: 15; V: TRBV7-3; J: TRBJ2-3; CDR3: CASSSVAGGSDTQYF
length: 15; V: TRBV12-3/TRBV12-4; J: TRBJ2-1; CDR3: CASRRSSGGRNEQFF
length: 13; V: TRBV20-1; J: TRBJ1-2; CDR3: CSAGGTPSYGYTF
length: 16; V: TRBV5-1; J: TRBJ2-1; CDR3: CASSLAGQGAYNEQFF
length: 14; V: TRBV20-1; J: TRBJ2-7; CDR3: CSVSTGSGVNEQYF
length: 19; V: TRBV6-1; J: TRBJ2-3; CDR3: CASSGRRVAGGQGTDTQYF
length: 13; V: TRBV5-1; J: TRBJ2-3; CDR3: CASSFYSLDTQYF
length: 15; V: TRBV7-6; J: TRBJ1-4; CDR3: CASSLTAGMNEKLFF
length: 16; V: TRBV4-1; J: TRBJ2-7; CDR3: CASSQGVQGTSYEQYF
length: 18; V: TRBV20-1; J: TRBJ1-6; CDR3: CSARRPIRTSSYNSPLHF
length: 13; V: TRBV2; J: TRBJ2-7; CDR3: CASNLQGLYEQYF
length: 15; V: TRBV7-2; J: TRBJ2-5; CDR3: CASSLVLPRGKTQYF
length: 15; V: TRBV29-1; J: TRBJ2-7; CDR3: CSVDGGQGSTYEQYF
length: 14; V: TRBV6-2/TRBV6-3; J: TRBJ1-3; CDR3: CASSSAGAGNTIYF
length: 15; V: TRBV5-1; J: TRBJ2-7; CDR3: CASSSHSGGRSEQYF
length: 13; V: TRBV10-3; J: TRBJ1-6; CDR3: CAIRDRYNSPLHF
length: 16; V: TRBV9; J: TRBJ1-3; CDR3: CASSVAGGHSGNTIYF
length: 16; V: TRBV3-1; J: TRBJ1-4; CDR3: CASSPGEVTTNEKLFF
length: 14; V: TRBV7-9; J: TRBJ1-6; CDR3: CASSSRGSYSPHHF
length: 13; V: TRBV7-2; J: TRBJ1-6; CDR3: CASSPGQGRALHF
length: 13; V: TRBV7-2; J: TRBJ1-5; CDR3: CASSILGNQPQHF
length: 17; V: TRBV4-1; J: TRBJ1-5; CDR3: CASSQGDISWSNQPQHF
length: 15; V: TRBV5-5; J: TRBJ1-3; CDR3: CASSYPPKKRNTIYF